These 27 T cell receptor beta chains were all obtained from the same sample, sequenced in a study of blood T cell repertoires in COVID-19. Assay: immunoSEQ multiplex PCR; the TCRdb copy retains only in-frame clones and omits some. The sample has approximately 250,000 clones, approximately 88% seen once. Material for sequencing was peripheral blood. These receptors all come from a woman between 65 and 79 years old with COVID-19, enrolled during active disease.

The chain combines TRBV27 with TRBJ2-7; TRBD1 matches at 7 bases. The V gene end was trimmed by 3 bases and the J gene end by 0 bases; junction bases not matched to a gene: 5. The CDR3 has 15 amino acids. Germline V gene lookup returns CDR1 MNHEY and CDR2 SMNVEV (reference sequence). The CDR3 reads CASSFRDSSSYEQYF. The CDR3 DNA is TGTGCCAGCAGTTTCCGGGACAGCAGCTCCTACGAGCAGTACTTC.

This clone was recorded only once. CDR3: CASSKGGSPNTGELFF. CDR3 DNA sequence: TGTGCCAGCAGCAAGGGGGGGAGTCCGAACACCGGGGAGCTGTTTTTT. This rearrangement joins TRBV21-1 to TRBJ2-2; the DNA was not compared with TRBD2, the D call given in the table. TRBV21-1 is a recognized pseudogene. The CDR3 loop spans 16 amino acids.

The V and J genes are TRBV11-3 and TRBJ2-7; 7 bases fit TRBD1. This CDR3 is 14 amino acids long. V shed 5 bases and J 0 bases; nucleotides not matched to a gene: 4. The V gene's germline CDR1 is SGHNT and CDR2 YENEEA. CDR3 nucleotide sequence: TGTGCCAGCAGCCCTAGACAGGGCTCCTACGAGCAGTACTTC. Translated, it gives CASSPRQGSYEQYF.

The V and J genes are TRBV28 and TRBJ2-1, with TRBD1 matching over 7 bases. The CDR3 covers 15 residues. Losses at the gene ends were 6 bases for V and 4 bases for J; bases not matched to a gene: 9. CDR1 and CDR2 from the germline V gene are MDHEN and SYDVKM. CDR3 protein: CASSMGQGVYNEQFF. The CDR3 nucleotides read TGTGCCAGCAGCATGGGGCAGGGGGTTTACAATGAGCAGTTCTTC.

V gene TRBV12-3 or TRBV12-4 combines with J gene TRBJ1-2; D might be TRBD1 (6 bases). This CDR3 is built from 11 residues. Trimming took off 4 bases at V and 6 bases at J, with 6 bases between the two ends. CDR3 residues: CASSYRDGYTF. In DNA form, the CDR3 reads TGTGCCAGCAGTTACAGGGATGGCTACACCTTC.

As DNA, the CDR3 is TGTGCCAGCAGCTCCGGGGTTGGGACTAGCGGCGCAGATACGCAGTATTTT. Residues: CASSSGVGTSGADTQYF. The chain employs TRBV7-9 and TRBJ2-3, with TRBD2 matching 11 bases. Germline V gives CDR1 SEHNR, CDR2 FQNEAQ (reference sequence). V was pared by 4 bases and J by 4 bases, with 10 bases of the junction left unmatched. The CDR3 is made up of 17 amino acids.

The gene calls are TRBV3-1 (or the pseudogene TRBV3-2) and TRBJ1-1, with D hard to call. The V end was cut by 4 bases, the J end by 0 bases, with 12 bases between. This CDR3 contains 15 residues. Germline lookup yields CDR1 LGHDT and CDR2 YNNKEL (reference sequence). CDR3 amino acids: CASSPREGLNTEAFF. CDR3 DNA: TGTGCCAGCAGCCCGAGGGAGGGATTGAACACTGAAGCTTTCTTT.

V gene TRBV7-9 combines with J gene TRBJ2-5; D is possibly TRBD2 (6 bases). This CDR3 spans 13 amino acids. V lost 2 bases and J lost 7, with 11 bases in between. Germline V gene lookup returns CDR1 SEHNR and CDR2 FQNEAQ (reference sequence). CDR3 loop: CASSLTGGATQYF. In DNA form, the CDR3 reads TGTGCCAGCAGCTTAACCGGAGGGGCGACCCAGTACTTC.

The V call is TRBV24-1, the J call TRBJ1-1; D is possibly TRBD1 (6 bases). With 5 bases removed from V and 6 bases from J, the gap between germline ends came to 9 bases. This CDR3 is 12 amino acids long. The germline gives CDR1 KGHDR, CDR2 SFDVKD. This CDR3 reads CATSARGAEAFF. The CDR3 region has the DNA TGTGCCACCAGTGCCAGGGGCGCTGAAGCTTTCTTT.

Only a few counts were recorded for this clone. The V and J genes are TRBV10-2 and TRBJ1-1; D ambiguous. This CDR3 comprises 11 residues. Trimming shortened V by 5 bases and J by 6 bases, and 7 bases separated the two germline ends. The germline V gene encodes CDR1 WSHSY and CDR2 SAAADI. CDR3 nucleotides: TGCGCCAGCAGTCACACCTCTGAAGCTTTCTTT. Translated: CASSHTSEAFF.

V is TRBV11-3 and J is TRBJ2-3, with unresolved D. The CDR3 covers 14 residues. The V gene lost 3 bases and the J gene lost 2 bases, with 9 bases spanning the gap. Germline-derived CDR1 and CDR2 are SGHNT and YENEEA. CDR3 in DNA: TGTGCCAGCAGCTTTACAGCAAACACAGATACGCAGTATTTT. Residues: CASSFTANTDTQYF. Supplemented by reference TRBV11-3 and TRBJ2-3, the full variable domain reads EAGVVQSPRYKIIEKKQPVAFWCNPISGHNTLYWYLQNLGQGPELLIRYENEEAVDDSQLPKDRFSAERLKGVDSTLKIQPAELGDSAVYLCASSFTANTDTQYFGPGTRLTVL.

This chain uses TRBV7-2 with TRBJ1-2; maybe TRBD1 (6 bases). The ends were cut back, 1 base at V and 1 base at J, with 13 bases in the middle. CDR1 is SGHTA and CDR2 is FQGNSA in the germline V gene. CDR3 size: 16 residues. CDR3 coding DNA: TGTGCCAGCAGCTTAGTTCGGACAGTTAATAACTATGGCTACACCTTC. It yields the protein CASSLVRTVNNYGYTF.

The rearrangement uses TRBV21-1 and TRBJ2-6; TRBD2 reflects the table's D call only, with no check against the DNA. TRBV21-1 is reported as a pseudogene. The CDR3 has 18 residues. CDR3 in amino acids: CASRLGLAGGFGANVLTF. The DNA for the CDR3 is TGTGCCAGCAGATTGGGACTAGCGGGAGGATTTGGGGCCAACGTCCTGACTTTC.

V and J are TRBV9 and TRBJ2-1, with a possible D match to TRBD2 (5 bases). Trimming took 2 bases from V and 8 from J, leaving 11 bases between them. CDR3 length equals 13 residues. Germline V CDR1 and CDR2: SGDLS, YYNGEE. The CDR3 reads CASSVGPRDEQFF. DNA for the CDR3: TGTGCCAGCAGCGTCGGGCCGAGGGATGAGCAGTTCTTC.

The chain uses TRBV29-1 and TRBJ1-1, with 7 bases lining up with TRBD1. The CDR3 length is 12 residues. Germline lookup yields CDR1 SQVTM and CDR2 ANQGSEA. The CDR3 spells CKVQGTNTEAFF. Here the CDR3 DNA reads TGCAAGGTACAGGGGACGAACACTGAAGCTTTCTTT.

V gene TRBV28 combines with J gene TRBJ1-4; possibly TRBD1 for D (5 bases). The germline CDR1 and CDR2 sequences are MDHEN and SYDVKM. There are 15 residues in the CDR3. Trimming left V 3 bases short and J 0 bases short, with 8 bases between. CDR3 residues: CASSFLRATNEKLFF. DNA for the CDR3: TGTGCCAGCAGTTTTCTCAGGGCAACTAATGAAAAACTGTTTTTT.

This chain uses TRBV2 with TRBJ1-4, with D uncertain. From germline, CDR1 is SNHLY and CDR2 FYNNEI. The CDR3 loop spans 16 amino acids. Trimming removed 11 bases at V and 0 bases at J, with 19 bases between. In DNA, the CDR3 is TGTGCCTCCCAAAGGCAACCTACTACAACTAATGAAAAACTGTTTTTT. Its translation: CASQRQPTTTNEKLFF.

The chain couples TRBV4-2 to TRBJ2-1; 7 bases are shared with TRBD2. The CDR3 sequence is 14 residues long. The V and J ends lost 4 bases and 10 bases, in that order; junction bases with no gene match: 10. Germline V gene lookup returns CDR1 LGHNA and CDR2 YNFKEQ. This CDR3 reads CASSRGGSGVEQFF. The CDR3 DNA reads TGTGCCAGCAGCCGGGGCGGGAGTGGGGTCGAGCAGTTCTTC.

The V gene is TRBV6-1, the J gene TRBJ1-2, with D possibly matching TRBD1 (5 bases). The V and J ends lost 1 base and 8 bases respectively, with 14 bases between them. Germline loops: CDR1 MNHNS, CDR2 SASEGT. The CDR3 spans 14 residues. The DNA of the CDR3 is TGTGCCAGCAGTGAAGGCTGGGGGGGTGGCGGCTACACCTTC. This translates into CASSEGWGGGGYTF.

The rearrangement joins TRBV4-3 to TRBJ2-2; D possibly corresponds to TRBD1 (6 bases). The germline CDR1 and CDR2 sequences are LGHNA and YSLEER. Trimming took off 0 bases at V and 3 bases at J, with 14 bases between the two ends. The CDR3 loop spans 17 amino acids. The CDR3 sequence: CASSQESKGTYTGELFF. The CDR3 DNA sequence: TGCGCCAGCAGCCAAGAATCGAAGGGGACATACACCGGGGAGCTGTTTTTT.

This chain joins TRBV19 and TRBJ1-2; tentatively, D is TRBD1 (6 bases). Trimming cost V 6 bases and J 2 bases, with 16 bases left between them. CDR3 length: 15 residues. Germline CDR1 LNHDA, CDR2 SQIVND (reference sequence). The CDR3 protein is CASRGGDTRNYGYTF. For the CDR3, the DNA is TGTGCCAGTAGAGGGGGGGACACAAGAAACTATGGCTACACCTTC.

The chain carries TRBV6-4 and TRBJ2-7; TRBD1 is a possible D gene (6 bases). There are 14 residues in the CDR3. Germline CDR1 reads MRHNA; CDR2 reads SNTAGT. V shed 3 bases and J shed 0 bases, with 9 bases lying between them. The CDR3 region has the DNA TGTGCCAGCAGTGAGGACAGAGCCTCCTACGAGCAGTACTTC. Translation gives CASSEDRASYEQYF.

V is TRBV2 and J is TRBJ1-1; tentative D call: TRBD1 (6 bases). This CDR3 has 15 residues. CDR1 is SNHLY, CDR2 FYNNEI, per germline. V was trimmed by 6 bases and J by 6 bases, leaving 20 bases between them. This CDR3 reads CASSLRDTGVAEAFF. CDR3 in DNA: TGTGCCAGCAGCCTCCGGGACACCGGGGTGGCTGAAGCTTTCTTT. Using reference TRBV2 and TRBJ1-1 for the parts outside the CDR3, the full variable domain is EPEVTQTPSHQVTQMGQEVILRCVPISNHLYFYWYRQILGQKVEFLVSFYNNEISEKSEIFDDQFSVERPDGSNFTLKIRSTKLEDSAMYFCASSLRDTGVAEAFFGQGTRLTVV.

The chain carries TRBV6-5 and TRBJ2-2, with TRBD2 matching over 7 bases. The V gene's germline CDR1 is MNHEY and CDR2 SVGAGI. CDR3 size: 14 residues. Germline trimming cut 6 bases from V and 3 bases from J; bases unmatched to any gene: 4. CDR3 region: CASRGREDTGELFF. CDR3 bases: TGTGCCAGCAGAGGGAGGGAGGACACCGGGGAGCTGTTTTTT.

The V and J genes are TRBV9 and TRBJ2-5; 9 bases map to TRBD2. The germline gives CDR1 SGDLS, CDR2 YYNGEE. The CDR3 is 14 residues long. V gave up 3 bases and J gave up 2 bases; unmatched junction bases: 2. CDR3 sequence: CASSDSGRQETQYF. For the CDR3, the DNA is TGTGCCAGCAGCGATAGCGGGAGACAAGAGACCCAGTACTTC.

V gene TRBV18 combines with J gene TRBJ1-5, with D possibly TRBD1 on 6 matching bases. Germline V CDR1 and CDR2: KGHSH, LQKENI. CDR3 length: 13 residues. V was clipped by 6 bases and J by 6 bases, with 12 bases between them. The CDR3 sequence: CASSMTGVQPQHF. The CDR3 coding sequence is TGTGCCAGCTCTATGACAGGAGTTCAGCCCCAGCATTTT.

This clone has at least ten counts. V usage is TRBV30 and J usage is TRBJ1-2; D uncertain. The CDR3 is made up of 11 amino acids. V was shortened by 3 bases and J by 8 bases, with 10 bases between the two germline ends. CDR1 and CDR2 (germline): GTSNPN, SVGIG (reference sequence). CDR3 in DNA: TGTGCCTGGAGACGGGAGCGCGGCTACACCTTC. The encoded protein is CAWRRERGYTF.